The rows below give T cell receptor beta chains drawn from one sample of a study of beta chain features in type 1 diabetes. Clones were read by immunoSEQ multiplex PCR, and TCRdb kept only the in-frame ones, dropping some. The sample has more than 95,000 clones, 28% seen once. The sequencing input was central memory CD4+ T cells from blood. These receptors all come from a woman aged 18-29 years with type 1 diabetes. The CDR3 runs from the conserved cysteine through the conserved F or W. The order of the fields is V gene, J gene, CDR3 protein.

v_call: TRBV4-2; j_call: TRBJ2-2; cdr3_aa: CASSRDRGPNTGELFF
v_call: TRBV29-1; j_call: TRBJ2-1; cdr3_aa: CSVAQGTGTSGRRHNEQFF
v_call: TRBV7-2; j_call: TRBJ1-3; cdr3_aa: CASSRQVSGNTIYF
v_call: TRBV10-2; j_call: TRBJ1-5; cdr3_aa: CASTRASNQPQHF
v_call: TRBV4-2; j_call: TRBJ1-2; cdr3_aa: CASSTRTGLNYGYTF
v_call: TRBV9; j_call: TRBJ2-2; cdr3_aa: CASSVFGNTGELFF
v_call: TRBV7-2; j_call: TRBJ1-2; cdr3_aa: CASSLSVRDYGYTF
v_call: TRBV5-1; j_call: TRBJ2-1; cdr3_aa: CASTSGPGGEQFF
v_call: TRBV30; j_call: TRBJ1-2; cdr3_aa: CAWTVGDTKESF
v_call: TRBV19; j_call: TRBJ2-7; cdr3_aa: CASSPRTGGSYEQYF
v_call: TRBV7-2; j_call: TRBJ1-1; cdr3_aa: CASSLVAGLNTEAFF
v_call: TRBV5-1; j_call: TRBJ2-1; cdr3_aa: CASSSSPFGLAGGSEQFF
v_call: TRBV14; j_call: TRBJ1-1; cdr3_aa: CASSQFGQGNEAFF
v_call: TRBV7-8; j_call: TRBJ2-1; cdr3_aa: CASIPGLAGEGRNEQFF
v_call: TRBV4-2; j_call: TRBJ1-4; cdr3_aa: CASSQGAGNNEKLFF
v_call: TRBV7-6; j_call: TRBJ2-1; cdr3_aa: CASSLTASGGNEQFF
v_call: TRBV27; j_call: TRBJ2-3; cdr3_aa: CASSLSGSTDTQYF
v_call: TRBV7-9; j_call: TRBJ2-2; cdr3_aa: CASSLGESAGELFF
v_call: TRBV2; j_call: TRBJ2-7; cdr3_aa: CASSATGTGGHEQYF
v_call: TRBV28; j_call: TRBJ1-5; cdr3_aa: CASRLLQGNQPQHF
v_call: TRBV5-4; j_call: TRBJ2-5; cdr3_aa: CASSLTSGRQETQYF